This entry lists 27 T cell receptor beta chains sequenced from one sample in a study of high-grade serous ovarian cancer treatment subgroups. Tumor tissue was taken before any definitive surgery or chemotherapy was given. Profiling relied on immunoSEQ multiplex PCR, and the TCRdb table lists in-frame clones only, not all of them. Of about 7,700 clones listed, about 72% were seen once; the top ten hold 4.5% to 7.5%. The sequenced material came from tumor tissue. Receptors were obtained from a human donor with high-grade serous ovarian cancer.

This clone was seen only a few times. The V and J genes are TRBV28 and TRBJ2-7; 8 bases line up with TRBD2. CDR3 length: 17 residues. Germline trimming cut 4 bases from V and 4 bases from J; bases unmatched to any gene: 15. Germline CDR1 is MDHEN and CDR2 is SYDVKM. The CDR3 region has the DNA TGTGCCAGCAGTTCCCCCAGGGTAAGCGGGGGCTGGTACGAGCAGTACTTC. Amino acids: CASSSPRVSGGWYEQYF.

The chain has TRBV7-9 and TRBJ2-7, with TRBD1 identical over 8 bases. Germline V gene sequence: CDR1 SEHNR, CDR2 FQNEAQ (reference sequence). V dropped 5 bases and J dropped 7; count of bases not matched to a gene: 7. The CDR3 consists of 13 residues. DNA of the CDR3: TGTGCCAGCAGCCTCAGGGGGCTAGGGGAGCAGTACTTC. This gives the protein CASSLRGLGEQYF.

The J gene is TRBJ2-2, the V gene TRBV7-8; 10 positions match TRBD2. Germline CDR1 and CDR2: SGHVS and FQNEAQ. Trimming took 0 bases from V and 0 from J; bases not matched to a gene: 1. There are 17 residues in the CDR3. CDR3 sequence: CASSLASGRPNTGELFF. CDR3 nucleotides: TGTGCCAGCAGCTTAGCTAGCGGGAGGCCGAACACCGGGGAGCTGTTTTTT.

V usage is TRBV4-2 and J usage is TRBJ2-6; no firm D call. The V end lost 1 base, the J end lost 1 base, and 8 bases lay between the germline ends. CDR1 LGHNA and CDR2 YNFKEQ come from the germline V gene. CDR3 length equals 16 residues. The CDR3 DNA reads as TGTGCCAGCAGCCAAGGATCCGGGTCTGGGGCCAACGTCCTGACTTTC. The encoded protein is CASSQGSGSGANVLTF.

The chain is built from TRBV27 and TRBJ2-5, with D possibly TRBD1 on 8 matching bases. Germline lookup yields CDR1 MNHEY and CDR2 SMNVEV (reference sequence). The CDR3 runs to 16 residues. V lost 5 bases to trimming and J lost 5 bases, with 21 bases between them. The chain's CDR3 is CASSPTRTGRGETQYF. CDR3 in DNA: TGTGCCAGCAGTCCCACCCGGACAGGGAGGGGGGAGACCCAGTACTTC.

V usage is TRBV7-2 and J usage is TRBJ1-6, with D possibly TRBD1 on 5 matching bases. Germline V lookup: CDR1 SGHTA, CDR2 FQGNSA. The CDR3 runs to 17 residues. The V end lost 3 bases, the J end lost 0 bases, and 12 bases lay between the germline ends. DNA of the CDR3: TGTGCCAGCAGCTTTCAGGGTTTCGGCTCCTATAATTCACCCCTCCACTTT. Translating gives CASSFQGFGSYNSPLHF.

The J gene is TRBJ1-2, the V gene TRBV28; 7 positions match TRBD1. V trimming: 6 bases; J trimming: 1 base; junction bases outside the gene matches: 2. The CDR3 has 13 amino acids. The germline gives CDR1 MDHEN, CDR2 SYDVKM. DNA of the CDR3: TGTGCCAGCAGGCGACAGGGTAACTATGGCTACACCTTC. The encoded protein is CASRRQGNYGYTF.

Only a few counts were recorded for this clone. V and J are TRBV19 and TRBJ2-2; 13 nucleotides match TRBD2. There are 17 residues in the CDR3. Germline-derived CDR1 and CDR2 are LNHDA and SQIVND (reference sequence). Trimming took 5 bases from V and 4 from J; bases not matched to a gene: 7. CDR3 nucleotide sequence: TGTGCCAGTAGTCCCATCGGACTAGCGGGAGTCACCGGGGAGCTGTTTTTT. It encodes CASSPIGLAGVTGELFF.

The chain recombines TRBV9 with TRBJ1-5; D remains unclear. The V and J ends lost 5 bases and 0 bases respectively, with 9 bases between them. Looked up from germline, CDR1 is SGDLS and CDR2 is YYNGEE. The CDR3 is 14 amino acids. CDR3 amino acids: CASSSDYSNQPQHF. The CDR3 bases are TGTGCCAGCAGTTCAGATTATAGCAATCAGCCCCAGCATTTT.

CDR3 in DNA: TGTGCCATCAGTGTACAGACTAGCGGGATATACGAGCAGTACTTC. Translated: CAISVQTSGIYEQYF. The rearrangement joins TRBV10-3 to TRBJ2-5; 11 nucleotides align to TRBD2. Near its end, the DNA agrees better with TRBJ2-7, so the J call may be wrong. CDR1 and CDR2 (germline): ENHRY, SYGVKD. The CDR3 is made up of 15 amino acids.

The chain couples TRBV6-6 to TRBJ1-1, with D maybe TRBD1 (6 bases). The CDR3 length is 15 residues. CDR1 MNHNY and CDR2 SVGAGI come from the germline V gene (reference sequence). V lost 5 bases, J lost 4 bases, and 17 bases lay in between. The CDR3 DNA follows: TGTGCCAGCAGTCCGAGGGGGTTGCGGATCACTGAAGCTTTCTTT. This encodes CASSPRGLRITEAFF.

The rearrangement joins TRBV4-3 to TRBJ2-1; 12 positions match TRBD1. V lost 4 bases, J lost 7 bases, and 8 bases stayed unmatched. In germline, CDR1 is LGHNA, CDR2 YSLEER. The CDR3 consists of 16 residues. This CDR3 is CASSPLGTGGKNEQFF. CDR3 bases: TGCGCCAGCAGCCCCCTAGGGACAGGGGGCAAAAATGAGCAGTTCTTC.

As concerns this clone: The same CDR3 arises from other DNA sequences in this sample as well. The rearrangement uses TRBV5-6 and TRBJ1-5; D call uncertain. The ends were cut back, 4 bases at V and 0 bases at J, with 8 bases in the middle. The germline V gene encodes CDR1 SGHDT and CDR2 YYEEEE. CDR3 length equals 14 residues. DNA for the CDR3: TGTGCCAGCAGCATATACAGTAGCAATCAGCCCCAGCATTTT. Its translation: CASSIYSSNQPQHF.

CDR3 sequence: CASSSSGGDSYEQYF. The DNA for the CDR3 is TGTGCCAGTAGTAGTAGCGGGGGCGACTCCTACGAGCAGTACTTC. This sequence joins TRBV19 and TRBJ2-7; the match to TRBD2 covers 9 bases. V shed 4 bases, J shed 0 bases, and the junction held 4 bases outside the gene matches. This CDR3 is built from 15 residues. The germline CDR1 and CDR2 sequences are LNHDA and SQIVND (reference sequence).

By proportion, this clone is large. The chain employs TRBV7-9 and TRBJ1-1; TRBD1 matches 9 bases. Per germline, CDR1 SEHNR and CDR2 FQNEAQ (reference sequence). J gave up 7 bases and V 3 bases, and 6 bases lay outside the gene matches. The CDR3 covers 14 residues. The CDR3 here is CASSFGQGRDEAFF. As DNA, the CDR3 is TGTGCCAGCAGCTTTGGACAGGGGCGGGATGAAGCTTTCTTT. The full variable domain, completed using reference TRBV7-9 and TRBJ1-1, is DTGVSQNPRHKITKRGQNVTFRCDPISEHNRLYWYRQTLGQGPEFLTYFQNEAQLEKSRLLSDRFSAERPKGSFSTLEIQRTEQGDSAMYLCASSFGQGRDEAFFGQGTRLTVV.

The chain has TRBV9 and TRBJ2-2; perhaps TRBD1 as D (6 bases). The germline CDR1 and CDR2 sequences are SGDLS and YYNGEE. This CDR3 region has 15 residues. Trimming stripped 0 bases from V and 1 base from J, with 7 bases between. CDR3 coding DNA: TGTGCCAGCAGCGTAGGGGGACAGAACACCGGGGAGCTGTTTTTT. This sequence encodes CASSVGGQNTGELFF.

The chain combines TRBV25-1 with TRBJ1-1; D gene unclear. The CDR3 loop spans 10 amino acids. V lost 9 bases to trimming and J lost 2 bases, with 4 bases between them. Germline CDR1 reads MGHDK; CDR2 reads SYGVNS. The CDR3: CASRNTEAFF. The CDR3, as DNA: TGTGCCAGTAGAAACACTGAAGCTTTCTTT.

The chain joins TRBV5-1 to TRBJ2-5; 9 nucleotides match TRBD1. V lost 0 bases, J lost 2 bases, and 2 bases stayed unmatched. There are 15 residues in the CDR3. CDR1 is SGHRS and CDR2 is YFSETQ in the germline V gene. The CDR3 region is CASSLAGTGQETQYF. The CDR3, as DNA: TGCGCCAGCAGCTTGGCTGGGACAGGGCAAGAGACCCAGTACTTC.

The chain is built from TRBV7-2 and TRBJ2-6; TRBD2 aligns across 8 bases. V dropped 5 bases and J dropped 1; count of bases not matched to a gene: 10. The CDR3 is 18 amino acids. Per germline, CDR1 SGHTA and CDR2 FQGNSA. The CDR3 loop reads CASSVGLGGRSGANVLTF. The CDR3 nucleotides read TGTGCCAGCAGCGTGGGACTAGGCGGGAGGTCTGGGGCCAACGTCCTGACTTTC.

On this clone itself: The same CDR3 is also encoded by other DNA sequences in this sample. This sequence joins TRBV4-1 and TRBJ2-3; 9 bases map to TRBD2. V gave up 1 base and J gave up 5 bases; unmatched junction bases: 1. The CDR3 sequence is 14 residues long. Germline CDR1 MGHRA, CDR2 YSYEKL. The CDR3 region is CASSQGTSEDTQYF. The CDR3 coding sequence is TGCGCCAGCAGCCAAGGGACTAGCGAAGATACGCAGTATTTT.

This chain connects TRBV1 to TRBJ2-3; the table's D gene call, TRBD2, was not cross checked with the DNA. TRBV1 is a recognized pseudogene. The CDR3 sequence is 20 residues long. The CDR3 region is CTSSQETRELRSRGTDTQYF. The DNA for the CDR3 is TGCACCAGCAGCCAAGAAACTAGGGAGTTACGCTCGCGGGGCACAGATACGCAGTATTTT.

The rearrangement joins TRBV19 to TRBJ1-2, with D perhaps TRBD1 (6 bases). V lost 10 bases and J 0 bases, leaving 18 bases between the germline ends. The CDR3 sequence is 15 residues long. Germline values: CDR1 LNHDA, CDR2 SQIVND (reference sequence). The CDR3: CATQKTGGTNYGYTF. CDR3 coding DNA: TGTGCCACGCAGAAGACAGGAGGCACTAACTATGGCTACACCTTC. Supplemented by reference TRBV19 and TRBJ1-2, the full variable domain reads DGGITQSPKYLFRKEGQNVTLSCEQNLNHDAMYWYRQDPGQGLRLIYYSQIVNDFQKGDIAEGYSVSREKKESFPLTVTSAQKNPTAFYLCATQKTGGTNYGYTFGSGTRLTVV.

The CDR3 coding sequence is TGTGCCACCAGCAGTTCCGGGACTAATGCTGAGCAGTTCTTC. Its protein product is CATSSSGTNAEQFF. The rearrangement uses TRBV15 and TRBJ2-1; 7 positions agree with TRBD2. The V and J ends lost 3 bases and 9 bases, in that order; junction bases with no gene match: 8. The CDR3 extends over 14 amino acids. Germline V gene lookup returns CDR1 LNHNV and CDR2 YYDKDF (reference sequence). Full variable domain (missing parts from reference TRBV15 and TRBJ2-1): DAMVIQNPRYQVTQFGKPVTLSCSQTLNHNVMYWYQQKSSQAPKLLFHYYDKDFNNEADTPDNFQSRRPNTSFCFLDIRSPGLGDTAMYLCATSSSGTNAEQFFGPGTRLTVL.

The J gene is TRBJ1-5, the V gene TRBV6-5; 8 nucleotides agree with TRBD1. This CDR3 region has 14 residues. Germline V lookup: CDR1 MNHEY, CDR2 SVGAGI. Losses at the gene ends were 6 bases for V and 2 bases for J; bases not matched to a gene: 3. CDR3 protein: CASRRTGRNQPQHF. CDR3 DNA: TGTGCCAGCAGACGGACAGGGCGCAATCAGCCCCAGCATTTT.

The gene calls are TRBV15 and TRBJ2-5, with D perhaps matching TRBD1 (5 bases). CDR1 is LNHNV, CDR2 YYDKDF, per germline (reference sequence). V lost 11 bases, J lost 2 bases, and 15 bases lay in between. The CDR3 loop spans 13 amino acids. CDR3 DNA: TGTGCCTCTGGAGACAGTTCACAAGAGACCCAGTACTTC. Its translation: CASGDSSQETQYF. Filled out from reference TRBV15 and TRBJ2-5, the complete variable domain reads DAMVIQNPRYQVTQFGKPVTLSCSQTLNHNVMYWYQQKSSQAPKLLFHYYDKDFNNEADTPDNFQSRRPNTSFCFLDIRSPGLGDTAMYLCASGDSSQETQYFGPGTRLLVL.

The rearrangement joins TRBV11-2 to TRBJ2-4, with 7 bases that match TRBD1. The V gene end was trimmed by 5 bases and the J gene end by 6 bases; junction bases not matched to a gene: 19. From germline, CDR1 is SGHAT and CDR2 FQNNGV. The CDR3 covers 18 residues. Written as DNA, the CDR3 is TGTGCCAGCAGCCGAACCGTAATACAGGGGAAGACGGGAAACATTCAGTACTTC. It specifies CASSRTVIQGKTGNIQYF.

DNA for the CDR3: TGCAGCCATACCCGGGACAGGTCAGCTTTCTTT. Residues: CSHTRDRSAFF. The V call is TRBV29-1, the J call TRBJ1-1; 8 nucleotides match TRBD1. The CDR3 contains 11 residues. V gave up 8 bases and J gave up 10 bases; unmatched junction bases: 9. CDR1 is SQVTM and CDR2 is ANQGSEA in the germline V gene.